The rows below give T cell receptor beta chains drawn from one sample of a study of blood T cell repertoires in COVID-19. This table comes from immunoSEQ multiplex PCR, and its TCRdb copy is limited to in-frame clones, with some not included. The data hold fewer than 300,000 clones, with less than 85% observed a single time. Sequenced input: peripheral blood. Source of these receptors: a human donor with COVID-19, enrolled during active disease. The donor label of this sample is uncertain. Both conserved end residues are part of each CDR3.

j_call v_call cdr3_aa
TRBJ1-1 TRBV9 CASSAGTPNLGAFF
TRBJ2-5 TRBV6-6 CASSLAVGRETQYF
TRBJ2-2 TRBV2 CAGRAEVGSRGTGELFF
TRBJ1-3 TRBV29-1 CSVKQAGSGNTIYF
TRBJ1-3 TRBV1 CTSSSTGVSGGNTIYF
TRBJ2-1 TRBV2 CASRTGGNNEQFF
TRBJ2-6 TRBV4-1 CASSPGLGFSGANVLTF
TRBJ2-1 TRBV28 CASGQGVDEQFF
TRBJ2-3 TRBV19 CASSGLGLAVSTDTQYF
TRBJ2-1 TRBV19 CASSMDSREQFF
TRBJ2-2 TRBV4-3 CASSPGVPPGELFF
TRBJ2-1 TRBV7-9 CASSGGDRANEQFF
TRBJ1-1 TRBV30 CAWSVGRVGTEAFF
TRBJ2-2 TRBV3-1/TRBV3-2 CASSGERTGELFF
TRBJ2-2 TRBV5-1 CASSIDTSNTGELFF
TRBJ2-1 TRBV5-1 CASSLTGQAYNEQFF
TRBJ1-2 TRBV3-1/TRBV3-2 CASSQDPTTASYGYTF
TRBJ1-1 TRBV21-1 CASSNEGIDRGPRGGLSTEAFF
TRBJ1-3 TRBV3-1/TRBV3-2 CASSQARQGSGNTIYF
TRBJ2-3 TRBV12-3/TRBV12-4 CASRLAATDTQYF
TRBJ2-3 TRBV10-3 CAIAGTSGSPDTQYF
TRBJ2-5 TRBV19 CASTSRGRDGKETQYF
TRBJ1-2 TRBV19 CASSVPGTGLDGYTF
TRBJ2-2 TRBV6-5 CASSYSIGVPGELFF
TRBJ1-2 TRBV27 CASSRSGQGAEGYTF
TRBJ2-3 TRBV7-9 CASSLGLAGTTDTQYF
TRBJ2-5 TRBV5-1 CASSLAGGAQETQYF
TRBJ1-1 TRBV29-1 CSGNREGDTEAFF
TRBJ1-5 TRBV19 CASSRPLQGGISQPQHF
TRBJ2-1 TRBV5-4 CASSLGTSAYNEQFF
TRBJ2-1 TRBV11-3 CASSLDGNAGGLLDNEQFF
TRBJ1-6 TRBV28 CASSRRQEVYNSPLHF
TRBJ1-1 TRBV7-8 CASNYGTGNTEAFF
TRBJ2-5 TRBV5-1 CASRAGSQETQYF
TRBJ2-1 TRBV12-3/TRBV12-4 CASSRSGYNEQFF
TRBJ2-4 TRBV9 CASSVDPYRDRAIQYF
TRBJ2-7 TRBV24-1 CATSDGDREAGYEQYF
TRBJ1-2 TRBV5-8 CASSLAGQSFNYGYTF
TRBJ1-1 TRBV7-9 CASTDRLNTEAFF
TRBJ2-3 TRBV2 CASRRREGDTQYF
TRBJ1-3 TRBV11-3 CASSLRTGPGNTIYF
TRBJ2-3 TRBV2 CASSRTQVGAQYF